Here is one T cell receptor beta chain with its context. With baseline, cycle 4 day 1, and cycle 7 day 1 as timepoints, blood was sampled. The CDR3 extends over 16 amino acids. Trimming removed 0 bases from V and 0 bases from J, with 12 bases in between. TCRdb keeps only in-frame clones here, not all; method: immunoSEQ multiplex PCR. The table shows about 16,000 clones, with under 85% occurring only once. These data come from a study of OX40 agonist ivuxolimab in advanced cancers. This sequence was found in an adult with an advanced solid tumor such as melanoma, head and neck, liver or kidney cancer. The J gene is TRBJ1-2, the V gene TRBV5-3; D may be TRBD1 (6 bases). TRBV5-3 is designated an ORF whose function remains uncertain. Sequenced material: CD4+ or CD8+ T cells sorted from blood, taken in a trial of the OX40 agonist ivuxolimab. The DNA of the CDR3 is TGTGCCAGAAGCTTGGCTGGACAGTTTCCTAACTATGGCTACACCTTC. Amino acid sequence: CARSLAGQFPNYGYTF.